The 16 T cell receptor beta chains presented below share a single source sample, sequenced in a study of T cells after yellow fever vaccination. TCRdb re-called the 5' RACE reads with MiXCR, one entry per CDR3 protein. The data hold fewer than 350,000 distinct CDR3 sequences, with 3.5% to 4.5% observed a single time. Here the sequenced sample was PBMCs, taken 15 days after the yellow fever booster vaccination. The receptors were gathered from a man in his late teens or twenties who received the YFV17D yellow fever vaccine.

Many counts were recorded for this clonotype. The rearrangement joins TRBV7-2 to TRBJ2-7; D unresolved. The CDR3 consists of 15 residues. V was pared by 1 base and J by 3 bases, with 13 bases between. CDR1 SGHTA and CDR2 FQGNSA come from the germline V gene. This CDR3 is CASSLGGQTLYEQYF. The CDR3 DNA sequence: TGTGCCAGCAGCTTAGGAGGTCAGACACTCTACGAGCAGTACTTC.

This clonotype was observed many times. V and J are TRBV12-3 or TRBV12-4 and TRBJ2-5; D remains ambiguous. The CDR3 runs to 13 residues. V lost 6 bases, J lost 0 bases, and 8 bases lay in between. The chain's CDR3 is CASRFPYQETQYF. The CDR3 coding sequence is TGTGCCAGCAGATTCCCGTACCAAGAGACCCAGTACTTC.

Ten or more counts support this clonotype. The rearrangement uses TRBV19 and TRBJ2-1; the match to TRBD1 covers 8 bases. The CDR3 runs to 16 residues. Trimming cost V 6 bases and J 7 bases; bases outside gene matches: 14. Looked up from germline, CDR1 is LNHDA and CDR2 is SQIVND (reference sequence). The CDR3 is CASSPSAGGRWNEQFF. The CDR3 DNA reads as TGTGCCAGTAGCCCCAGCGCAGGGGGCAGGTGGAATGAGCAGTTCTTC.

This clonotype was seen only a few times. The J gene is TRBJ1-5, the V gene TRBV24-1; no clear D gene. The CDR3 has 13 amino acids. V gave up 3 bases and J gave up 1 base, with 3 bases separating them. The germline V gene has CDR1 KGHDR and CDR2 SFDVKD. The CDR3 loop is CATSDKSNQPQHF. CDR3 nucleotides: TGTGCCACCAGTGATAAGAGCAATCAGCCCCAGCATTTT.

This clonotype was seen a few times. V usage is TRBV11-2 and J usage is TRBJ1-3; no reliable D call. Germline V gene lookup returns CDR1 SGHAT and CDR2 FQNNGV. The CDR3 loop spans 16 amino acids. The V end was cut by 3 bases, the J end by 0 bases, with 12 bases between. CDR3 region: CASSFPPVSSGNTIYF. DNA of the CDR3: TGTGCCAGCAGCTTTCCGCCAGTGAGCTCTGGAAACACCATATATTTT.

This chain joins TRBV5-1 and TRBJ1-1; 8 bases are a match to TRBD1. Trimming cost V 5 bases and J 1 base; bases outside gene matches: 7. Per the germline V gene, CDR1 is SGHRS and CDR2 is YFSETQ. The CDR3 runs 15 residues. The CDR3 sequence is CASSPTGGENTEAFF. The CDR3 nucleotides are TGCGCCAGCAGTCCCACAGGGGGAGAGAACACTGAAGCTTTCTTT.

This clonotype showed up many times. This chain connects TRBV5-1 to TRBJ1-2; TRBD1 is a possible D gene (6 bases). The length of the CDR3 is 15 residues. Trimming cost V 0 bases and J 6 bases, with 15 bases left between them. The germline V gene has CDR1 SGHRS and CDR2 YFSETQ. The CDR3 bases are TGCGCCAGCAGCTTGGTCAGCAGGGGCGGTAATGGCTACACCTTC. Encoded protein: CASSLVSRGGNGYTF.

This clonotype appeared a few times. This chain connects TRBV28 to TRBJ1-4; 9 positions agree with TRBD1. The length of the CDR3 is 15 residues. The junction had 9 bases not matched to a gene; V was cut back by 5 bases and J by 8 bases. Per germline, CDR1 MDHEN and CDR2 SYDVKM. In DNA form, the CDR3 reads TGTGCCAGCAGTCCCCCGGGACAGGGAGGAGAAAAACTGTTTTTT. It yields the protein CASSPPGQGGEKLFF.

The chain joins TRBV12-3 or TRBV12-4 to TRBJ2-2, with D maybe TRBD1 (5 bases). Trimming removed 5 bases at V and 4 bases at J, with 14 bases between. The CDR3 contains 15 residues. CDR3 sequence: CASSPTGSITGELFF. CDR3 DNA sequence: TGTGCCAGCAGTCCCACAGGCTCGATCACCGGGGAGCTGTTTTTT.

This clonotype was seen a few times. The chain uses TRBV20-1 and TRBJ2-4; 10 bases match TRBD2. The J segment lost 8 bases and the V segment lost 4 bases, leaving 5 bases of the junction unmatched. Germline V gene lookup returns CDR1 DFQATT and CDR2 SNEGSKA (reference sequence). The CDR3 spans 13 residues. CDR3 protein: CSAIAGGRDIQYF. CDR3 nucleotides: TGCAGTGCTATAGCGGGGGGTAGGGACATTCAGTACTTC.

This clonotype was counted a few times. The genes are TRBV12-3 or TRBV12-4 and TRBJ2-1, with TRBD2 identical over 13 bases. The CDR3 is 16 amino acids. V lost 6 bases, J lost 9 bases, and 11 bases stayed unmatched. CDR3 coding DNA: TGTGCCAGCAGCCACGGGACTAGCGGGGTATTGGGTGAGCAGTTCTTC. Protein sequence: CASSHGTSGVLGEQFF.

The rearrangement joins TRBV3-1 to TRBJ2-3; 11 positions agree with TRBD2. Germline V gene data show CDR1 as LGHDT and CDR2 as YNNKEL (reference sequence). Trimming at V came to 4 bases and at J to 0 bases, leaving 12 bases not matched to a gene. The CDR3 length is 19 residues. The CDR3 DNA reads TGTGCCAGCAGCCCCCTTGGGCTAGCGGGGGGTGCTAGCACAGATACGCAGTATTTT. The encoded protein is CASSPLGLAGGASTDTQYF.

This clonotype was picked up a small number of times. V is TRBV7-2 and J is TRBJ2-7; TRBD2 agrees at 15 bases. Germline lookup yields CDR1 SGHTA and CDR2 FQGNSA. The J segment lost 7 bases and the V segment lost 3 bases, leaving 4 bases of the junction unmatched. The CDR3 consists of 15 residues. The chain's CDR3 is CASSFGLAGGQEQYF. CDR3 DNA sequence: TGTGCCAGCAGCTTTGGACTAGCGGGGGGGCAGGAGCAGTACTTC.

The genes are TRBV5-6 and TRBJ2-5; 14 bases line up with TRBD2. V was pared by 4 bases and J by 2 bases, with 10 bases of the junction left unmatched. Germline V gene sequence: CDR1 SGHDT, CDR2 YYEEEE. This CDR3 region has 18 residues. The CDR3 spells CASSLRTSGGIMQETQYF. The CDR3 DNA is TGTGCCAGCAGCCTAAGGACTAGCGGGGGGATCATGCAAGAGACCCAGTACTTC.

This clonotype was recorded many times. This chain joins TRBV12-3 or TRBV12-4 and TRBJ2-1; 11 positions match TRBD2. The CDR3 totals 17 residues. The ends lost 2 bases at V and 7 bases at J; junction bases unmatched: 10. The CDR3 nucleotides are TGTGCCAGCAGTTTAATCGGCTTAGCGGGGGGGAAAAATGAGCAGTTCTTC. Its protein is CASSLIGLAGGKNEQFF.

In this sample, this clonotype turned up a few times. The chain has TRBV30 and TRBJ2-7, with 9 positions matching TRBD1. Per germline, CDR1 GTSNPN and CDR2 SVGIG (reference sequence). The CDR3 has 13 residues. J gave up 4 bases and V 1 base, and 2 bases lay outside the gene matches. For the CDR3, the DNA is TGTGCCTGGAGTGGGACAGGGGAGTACGAGCAGTACTTC. Translated: CAWSGTGEYEQYF.